The 27 T cell receptor beta chains reported below all come from one sample, sequenced in a study of cytomegalovirus exposure and HLA in healthy donors. A multiplex PCR was run with 60 Vbeta primers and 13 Jbeta primers. Some clones are missing from TCRdb's copy, which holds only in-frame ones; the method was immunoSEQ multiplex PCR. The sample records 150,000 to 200,000 clones, about four fifths being singletons. Sequenced input: PBMCs. These receptors were collected from a girl under 18 in good health and CMV-seropositive.

The chain has TRBV5-4 and TRBJ2-3; D uncertain. Germline CDR1 is SGHNT and CDR2 is YYREEE (reference sequence). The CDR3 sequence is 16 residues long. Trimming stripped 0 bases from V and 0 bases from J, with 11 bases between. CDR3 sequence (DNA): TGTGCCAGCAGCTTGGCCTGGGCAACTAGCACAGATACGCAGTATTTT. Its protein is CASSLAWATSTDTQYF.

This clone was counted only a few times. The rearrangement links TRBV6-6 to TRBJ2-2, with 9 bases fitting TRBD2. This CDR3 spans 16 amino acids. Per the germline V gene, CDR1 is MNHNY and CDR2 is SVGAGI (reference sequence). Trimming cost V 2 bases and J 5 bases; bases outside gene matches: 6. CDR3 loop: CASSYGRGGRTGELFF. The DNA of the CDR3 is TGTGCCAGCAGTTACGGGCGGGGGGGCCGGACCGGGGAGCTGTTTTTT.

About this clone itself: The same CDR3 can be traced to other DNA sequences in this sample. The V call is TRBV6-5, the J call TRBJ2-7; D might be TRBD1 (5 bases). V lost 0 bases to trimming and J lost 2 bases, with 8 bases between them. Germline assignment: CDR1 MNHEY and CDR2 SVGAGI. The CDR3 contains 14 residues. CDR3 sequence: CASSYSDRAYEQYF. CDR3 nucleotide sequence: TGTGCCAGCAGTTACTCCGACAGAGCCTACGAGCAGTACTTC.

This CDR3 reads CASSLAGTSNSPLHF. CDR3 sequence (DNA): TGTGCCAGCAGCTTGGCCGGGACATCCAATTCACCCCTCCACTTT. The J gene is TRBJ1-6, the V gene TRBV7-2; D may be TRBD1 (6 bases). Trimming pared 3 bases from V and 7 bases from J, leaving 13 bases between. The CDR3 sequence is 15 residues long. Germline CDR1 SGHTA, CDR2 FQGNSA.

V is TRBV19 and J is TRBJ2-2, with a weak D call TRBD2 (5 bases). CDR1 and CDR2 (germline): LNHDA, SQIVND (reference sequence). The CDR3 covers 14 residues. With 6 bases removed from V and 5 bases from J, the gap between germline ends came to 13 bases. The CDR3 DNA reads TGTGCCAGTAGGCGGGTAGGTGGGACCGGGGAGCTGTTTTTT. Its translation is CASRRVGGTGELFF.

The rearrangement joins TRBV9 to TRBJ1-1; D possibly corresponds to TRBD1 (6 bases). Germline-derived CDR1 and CDR2 are SGDLS and YYNGEE. V lost 0 bases and J lost 4, with 13 bases in between. The CDR3 has 15 residues. CDR3 sequence (DNA): TGTGCCAGCAGCGTAGAGAGGTGGGGGCGCACTGAAGCTTTCTTT. It is translated as CASSVERWGRTEAFF.

The gene calls are TRBV4-1 and TRBJ2-2; TRBD2 agrees at 10 bases. The V gene's germline CDR1 is MGHRA and CDR2 YSYEKL. Unmatched junction bases numbered 7, after V lost 8 bases and J lost 1 base. The CDR3 runs to 16 residues. This CDR3 reads CASSSGGGWNTGELFF. DNA for the CDR3: TGCGCCAGCTCCAGCGGGGGGGGGTGGAACACCGGGGAGCTGTTTTTT.

V is TRBV2 and J is TRBJ2-2; 8 bases match TRBD1. From germline, CDR1 is SNHLY and CDR2 FYNNEI. This CDR3 is 16 amino acids long. V gave up 2 bases and J gave up 5 bases; unmatched junction bases: 7. CDR3 nucleotide sequence: TGTGCCAGCAGTGAATTCGAGACAGGGGCTACCGGGGAGCTGTTTTTT. Translated: CASSEFETGATGELFF.

This clone showed up just once. This rearrangement joins TRBV27 to TRBJ2-2; perhaps TRBD1 as D (5 bases). Germline V gene data show CDR1 as MNHEY and CDR2 as SMNVEV (reference sequence). The CDR3 runs 14 residues. V was pared by 5 bases and J by 6 bases, with 13 bases between. The CDR3: CASSPTVPAGELFF. In DNA form, the CDR3 reads TGTGCCAGCAGTCCGACAGTTCCCGCCGGGGAGCTGTTTTTT.

V is TRBV6-5 and J is TRBJ2-3, with 9 bases fitting TRBD2. CDR3 length: 14 residues. Trimming removed 5 bases from V and 2 bases from J; junction bases left unmatched: 2. Germline V gene data show CDR1 as MNHEY and CDR2 as SVGAGI. Here the CDR3 reads CASSLAGPTDTQYF. The DNA of the CDR3 is TGTGCCAGCAGTCTAGCGGGACCCACAGATACGCAGTATTTT.

This chain uses TRBV2 with TRBJ2-3, with TRBD1 as a possible D gene (8 bases). Germline assignment: CDR1 SNHLY and CDR2 FYNNEI. The CDR3 loop spans 13 amino acids. V lost 11 bases and J 3 bases, leaving 15 bases between the germline ends. The CDR3 sequence is CARTGRGTDTQYF. The CDR3 bases are TGTGCCCGGACAGGGAGGGGGACAGATACGCAGTATTTT.

This clone was seen only a few times. The chain couples TRBV6-5 to TRBJ1-5, with no clear D. This CDR3 comprises 12 residues. Trimming shortened V by 5 bases and J by 5 bases, and 7 bases separated the two germline ends. CDR1 and CDR2 (germline): MNHEY, SVGAGI. Here the CDR3 reads CASSQTDQPQHF. CDR3 nucleotide sequence: TGTGCCAGCAGTCAAACGGATCAGCCCCAGCATTTT.

This sequence joins TRBV19 and TRBJ1-5, with TRBD1 matching 7 bases. The V gene end was trimmed by 7 bases and the J gene end by 4 bases; junction bases not matched to a gene: 7. The CDR3 is 14 residues long. Per the germline V gene, CDR1 is LNHDA and CDR2 is SQIVND (reference sequence). The CDR3 DNA follows: TGTGCCAGTACCGGGACAGCCGAGAATCAGCCCCAGCATTTT. Protein product: CASTGTAENQPQHF.

The J gene is TRBJ2-1, the V gene TRBV9; TRBD1 agrees at 9 bases. From germline, CDR1 is SGDLS and CDR2 YYNGEE. Losses at the gene ends were 2 bases for V and 6 bases for J; bases not matched to a gene: 3. The CDR3 contains 14 residues. The CDR3 region has the DNA TGTGCCAGCAGCGTCCGGGACAGGGTCAATGAGCAGTTCTTC. The encoded protein is CASSVRDRVNEQFF.

This chain joins TRBV4-3 and TRBJ2-7, with D possibly being TRBD1 (5 bases). V lost 0 bases and J lost 3, with 12 bases in between. The germline V gene has CDR1 LGHNA and CDR2 YSLEER. The CDR3 is made up of 15 amino acids. The CDR3 sequence is CASSQDNSQGYEQYF. The CDR3 DNA reads as TGCGCCAGCAGCCAAGATAATAGCCAGGGCTACGAGCAGTACTTC.

The V and J genes are TRBV6-5 and TRBJ2-7; D is perhaps TRBD2 (7 bases). The CDR3 is 14 residues long. V lost 0 bases and J 6 bases, leaving 12 bases between the germline ends. The V gene's germline CDR1 is MNHEY and CDR2 SVGAGI. CDR3 nucleotides: TGTGCCAGCAGTTACTCCGGAGGGGGGGGCGAGCAGTACTTC. This codes for CASSYSGGGGEQYF.

This clone was found once. The chain carries TRBV27 and TRBJ2-3, with 9 bases that match TRBD2. Germline CDR1 and CDR2: MNHEY and SMNVEV (reference sequence). V shed 7 bases and J 3 bases; nucleotides not matched to a gene: 5. CDR3 length equals 14 residues. The CDR3 region is CASKGRGGTDTQYF. CDR3 nucleotide sequence: TGTGCCAGCAAGGGGCGGGGGGGGACAGATACGCAGTATTTT.

This sequence joins TRBV5-4 and TRBJ2-7, with 11 bases lining up with TRBD2. Trimming cost V 3 bases and J 0 bases; bases outside gene matches: 2. The CDR3 runs to 15 residues. Germline loops: CDR1 SGHNT, CDR2 YYREEE (reference sequence). CDR3 residues: CASSWGLAASYEQYF. The CDR3 nucleotides are TGTGCCAGCAGCTGGGGACTAGCGGCCTCCTACGAGCAGTACTTC.

The chain links TRBV10-1 to TRBJ2-7, with D unresolved. Germline values: CDR1 WNHNN, CDR2 SYGVQD (reference sequence). The CDR3 totals 14 residues. V gave up 0 bases and J gave up 5 bases, with 11 bases separating them. The DNA of the CDR3 is TGCGCCAGCAGTGAGTCGTCCGGGTTCAACGAGCAGTACTTC. It translates to CASSESSGFNEQYF.

The chain couples TRBV9 to TRBJ2-7; 9 nucleotides line up with TRBD1. The CDR3 runs 13 residues. The germline CDR1 and CDR2 sequences are SGDLS and YYNGEE. The V segment lost 4 bases and the J segment 7 bases; nucleotides outside the gene matches: 6. CDR3 sequence (DNA): TGTGCCAGCAGCTCCTGGACAGGGGAGGAGCAGTACTTC. This gives the protein CASSSWTGEEQYF.

The chain joins TRBV18 to TRBJ1-1; no firm D call. V shed 8 bases and J shed 11 bases, with 12 bases lying between them. CDR1 and CDR2 from the germline V gene are KGHSH and LQKENI. This CDR3 has 10 amino acids. The CDR3 is CASVSGMAFF. DNA for the CDR3: TGTGCCAGCGTGTCGGGTATGGCTTTCTTT.

The rearrangement links TRBV27 to TRBJ1-2; D gene ambiguous. This CDR3 is built from 15 residues. The V gene lost 4 bases and the J gene lost 8 bases, with 20 bases spanning the gap. Germline V gene data show CDR1 as MNHEY and CDR2 as SMNVEV (reference sequence). CDR3 DNA sequence: TGTGCCAGCAGTTCAACCCAAGGCCTGACTGCGGGCTACACCTTC. This sequence encodes CASSSTQGLTAGYTF.

This clone was recorded a few times. J is TRBJ2-4 and V is TRBV18; TRBD2 is a possible D gene (5 bases). CDR1 KGHSH and CDR2 LQKENI come from the germline V gene. V lost 0 bases and J lost 7, with 22 bases in between. This CDR3 has 18 amino acids. The CDR3 spells CASSPPRLGKGGGNIQYF. The CDR3 nucleotides are TGTGCCAGCTCACCACCGAGGCTAGGCAAGGGCGGCGGGAACATTCAGTACTTC.

The genes are TRBV11-2 and TRBJ2-1; D possibly corresponds to TRBD2 (6 bases). CDR3 length: 16 amino acids. Trimming removed 4 bases at V and 5 bases at J, with 18 bases between. Germline assignment: CDR1 SGHAT and CDR2 FQNNGV. The CDR3 DNA reads as TGTGCCAGCAGCTCCAAAAGGACTATTGTGGACAATGAGCAGTTCTTC. Translation gives CASSSKRTIVDNEQFF.

The chain joins TRBV18 to TRBJ2-7; 10 bases agree with TRBD2. Germline V gene lookup returns CDR1 KGHSH and CDR2 LQKENI. V dropped 5 bases and J dropped 2; count of bases not matched to a gene: 6. The CDR3 spans 15 residues. The CDR3 DNA reads TGTGCCAGCTCAAGAGAGCGGGGGGGCACCTACGAGCAGTACTTC. Its translation: CASSRERGGTYEQYF.

The chain carries TRBV12-5 and TRBJ2-5; 12 bases match TRBD2. V was clipped by 2 bases and J by 3 bases; unmatched bases: 7. This CDR3 spans 17 amino acids. CDR1 LGHNT and CDR2 FRNRAP come from the germline V gene. The CDR3 DNA reads as TGTGCTAGTGGTTTGTCACCTAGCGGGGGGGCTAAAGAGACCCAGTACTTC. It yields the protein CASGLSPSGGAKETQYF. Together with reference TRBV12-5 and TRBJ2-5, the CDR3 gives the full variable domain: DARVTQTPRHKVTEMGQEVTMRCQPILGHNTVFWYRQTMMQGLELLAYFRNRAPLDDSGMPKDRFSAEMPDATLATLKIQPSEPRDSAVYFCASGLSPSGGAKETQYFGPGTRLLVL.

The chain recombines TRBV11-3 with TRBJ2-7, with TRBD1 identical over 8 bases. The germline V gene has CDR1 SGHNT and CDR2 YENEEA. Trimming at V came to 5 bases and at J to 4 bases, leaving 7 bases not matched to a gene. The CDR3 has 14 residues. The CDR3 reads CASSPPGQEYEQYF. Here the CDR3 DNA reads TGTGCCAGCAGCCCCCCGGGACAGGAGTACGAGCAGTACTTC.